The clone carrying this T cell receptor (beta chain) appeared a single time. No antigen is known for it. The sample is drawn from a study of CD8+CD57+ T cells in acquired aplastic anemia. Study observations and caveats: Patients and controls were found to share around 30 CD8+ CDR3 sequences.

Investigators profiled TCR beta VDJ and CDR3 from genomic DNA template. A single record per CDR3 protein comes from TCRdb applying MiXCR to the reads. This sample has 200,000 or so distinct CDR3 sequences, with 50% to 75% found just once. The V end lost 5 bases, the J end lost 6 bases, and 13 bases lay between the germline ends. The CDR3 consists of 13 residues. CDR1 is LNHDA and CDR2 is SQIVND in the germline V gene (reference sequence). The material sequenced was sorted CD4+, CD8+, or CD8+CD57+ T cells (not recorded which) from PBMCs. The sequence was obtained from a human donor with severe aplastic anemia or a healthy control (not recorded which). The chain joins TRBV19 to TRBJ1-2; a weak D match, TRBD1 (5 bases). The CDR3: CASSLQGLHGYTF. The CDR3 nucleotides are TGTGCCAGTAGTTTGCAGGGTCTACATGGCTACACCTTC.